The text below deals with one TCR beta chain. As yet, its antigen is unknown. Terminally differentiated effector memory CD45RA+ cells were excluded by CCR7 positive selection of CD45RO-negative cells. Genomic DNA of each subset was evenly split across several immunoSEQ plates. Data came from immunoSEQ multiplex PCR; TCRdb stores just in-frame clones and leaves some out. Of approximately 2,200,000 clones listed, roughly 91% were seen once; the top ten hold 1.7%. The sample belongs to a study of shared clonotypes between healthy human individuals. Study results and caveats: Four donors shared around 5.2% of their naive CD4 clonotypes.

This CDR3 spans 14 amino acids. The V end was cut by 4 bases, the J end by 0 bases, with 9 bases between. Germline V CDR1 and CDR2: LNHDA, SQIVND (reference sequence). This TCR was sampled from a young man in good health. Some clones in this sample may be carry-over from other donors' samples. The material sequenced was naive CD8+ T cells from PBMCs. The rearrangement links TRBV19 to TRBJ1-1; D is uncertain. The CDR3 DNA sequence: TGTGCCAGTAGTACCATAGAGGTGAACACTGAAGCTTTCTTT. It is translated as CASSTIEVNTEAFF.